A selection of T cell receptor beta chains follows, all from one sample in a study of CD8+CD57+ T cells in acquired aplastic anemia. TCRdb reprocessed the reads via MiXCR and lists one record per CDR3 protein. The sample has under 200,000 distinct CDR3 sequences, 55% to 80% seen once. Specimen: sorted CD4+, CD8+, or CD8+CD57+ T cells (not recorded which) from PBMCs. Receptor source: a human donor in good health. Each CDR3 is given with its conserved first and last residue. Each record gives: CDR3 protein, CDR3 DNA, clone size, D gene, V gene, J gene. The D gene is left open where the match is weak. The size of a clone is reported for some rows only, either as once, few or many, or as a class for expanded clones.

CDR3: CASSSWTSETESSYNEQFF; DNA: TGTGCCAGCAGTTCATGGACTAGCGAGACTGAGAGCTCCTACAATGAGCAGTTCTTC; size: many; D: TRBD2; V: TRBV12-3/TRBV12-4; J: TRBJ2-1
CDR3: CASSLGTVNEQYF; DNA: TGTGCCAGCAGCCTCGGGACAGTAAACGAGCAGTACTTC; size: NA; D: TRBD1; V: TRBV13; J: TRBJ2-7
CDR3: CATSRGTGEQFF; DNA: TGTGCCACCAGCAGAGGAACGGGTGAGCAGTTCTTC; size: NA; D: NA; V: TRBV15; J: TRBJ2-1
CDR3: CASAQTYLGGYTF; DNA: TGCGCCAGCGCCCAGACCTACTTGGGGGGCTACACCTTC; size: NA; D: NA; V: TRBV10-2; J: TRBJ1-2
CDR3: CASRPRQGERFGLGTYEQYF; DNA: TGTGCCAGCAGACCACGACAGGGTGAGAGGTTTGGCTTAGGAACCTACGAGCAGTACTTC; size: NA; D: TRBD1; V: TRBV6-6; J: TRBJ2-7
CDR3: CASSEYRGPQYF; DNA: TGTGCCAGCAGTGAATACAGGGGGCCCCAGTACTTC; size: many; D: TRBD1; V: TRBV7-8; J: TRBJ2-5
CDR3: CSARDLWTGASNVLTF; DNA: TGCAGTGCTAGAGATCTCTGGACAGGAGCATCCAACGTCCTGACTTTC; size: NA; D: TRBD1; V: TRBV20-1; J: TRBJ2-6
CDR3: CASSQDLPPGTGVLEQYF; DNA: TGTGCCAGCAGCCAAGATTTACCCCCCGGGACAGGGGTCTTAGAGCAGTACTTC; size: NA; D: TRBD1; V: TRBV3-1; J: TRBJ2-7
CDR3: CSAIQQEENTEAFF; DNA: TGCAGTGCTATACAACAGGAAGAGAACACTGAAGCTTTCTTT; size: NA; D: NA; V: TRBV20-1; J: TRBJ1-1
CDR3: CATAGPLSNQPQHF; DNA: TGTGCCACCGCGGGGCCACTTAGCAATCAGCCCCAGCATTTT; size: NA; D: NA; V: TRBV24-1; J: TRBJ1-5
CDR3: CASGEGDRGFTYEQYF; DNA: TGTGCCAGCGGAGAGGGCGACAGGGGGTTCACCTACGAGCAGTACTTC; size: NA; D: TRBD1; V: TRBV5-4; J: TRBJ2-7
CDR3: CASSPGDGSTDTQYF; DNA: TGTGCCAGCAGCCCCGGCGACGGAAGCACAGATACGCAGTATTTT; size: NA; D: NA; V: TRBV7-9; J: TRBJ2-3
CDR3: CASSLGAGELAFF; DNA: TGTGCCAGCAGCCTTGGGGCGGGGGAACTTGCTTTCTTT; size: NA; D: NA; V: TRBV7-3; J: TRBJ1-1
CDR3: CAISSTGEWNNEQFF; DNA: TGTGCCATCAGTTCGACGGGGGAGTGGAACAATGAGCAGTTCTTC; size: NA; D: NA; V: TRBV10-3; J: TRBJ2-1
CDR3: CASSLAESDTQYF; DNA: TGTGCCAGCAGTTTAGCGGAGTCAGATACGCAGTATTTT; size: many; D: NA; V: TRBV12-3/TRBV12-4; J: TRBJ2-3
CDR3: CASSQKQGNSPLHF; DNA: TGCGCCAGCAGCCAAAAACAGGGAAATTCACCCCTCCACTTT; size: many; D: NA; V: TRBV4-1; J: TRBJ1-6
CDR3: CASSQDQSASTDTQYF; DNA: TGTGCCAGCAGCCAAGATCAGTCGGCTAGCACAGATACGCAGTATTTT; size: NA; D: NA; V: TRBV3-1; J: TRBJ2-3
CDR3: CASSLGGLENSPLHF; DNA: TGTGCCAGCAGCTTAGGAGGGTTAGAGAATTCACCCCTCCACTTT; size: NA; D: NA; V: TRBV7-9; J: TRBJ1-6
CDR3: CASSDSLQALPEAFF; DNA: TGTGCCAGCAGTGATAGCTTACAGGCTCTACCTGAAGCTTTCTTT; size: many; D: NA; V: TRBV25-1; J: TRBJ1-1
CDR3: CASSLVAGAGSPLHF; DNA: TGTGCCAGCAGCTTAGTAGCAGGGGCTGGGTCACCCCTCCACTTT; size: few; D: NA; V: TRBV7-2; J: TRBJ1-6
CDR3: CATSALAGVGETQHF; DNA: TGTGCCACCAGTGCACTAGCGGGAGTTGGGGAGACCCAGCATTTT; size: NA; D: NA; V: TRBV24-1; J: TRBJ1-5
CDR3: CASSGNPGQTIEPQHF; DNA: TGTGCCAGCAGTGGAAACCCGGGACAGACAATCGAACCCCAGCATTTT; size: NA; D: TRBD1; V: TRBV2; J: TRBJ1-5
CDR3: CASSQEGVWTSGRTDTQYF; DNA: TGTGCCAGCAGCCAAGAGGGGGTTTGGACTAGCGGGAGAACAGATACGCAGTATTTT; size: NA; D: TRBD2; V: TRBV7-9; J: TRBJ2-3
CDR3: CAISDTGGTGELFF; DNA: TGTGCCATCAGTGACACAGGGGGCACCGGGGAGCTGTTTTTT; size: NA; D: TRBD1; V: TRBV10-3; J: TRBJ2-2
CDR3: CASSEWGTGPSGQYF; DNA: TGTGCCAGCAGTGAATGGGGGACAGGCCCAAGTGGGCAGTACTTC; size: NA; D: TRBD1; V: TRBV2; J: TRBJ2-7
CDR3: CSADSGSDTGMDQPQHF; DNA: TGCAGTGCTGATAGCGGGAGTGACACAGGGATGGATCAGCCCCAGCATTTT; size: NA; D: NA; V: TRBV20-1; J: TRBJ1-5
CDR3: CSARDTGTRGSGFGLTF; DNA: TGCAGTGCTAGAGACACCGGGACAAGGGGCTCTGGATTTGGCCTGACTTTC; size: NA; D: NA; V: TRBV20-1; J: TRBJ2-6